This T cell receptor beta chain was sequenced during a study of relationships among human T cell subsets. Points from the study as a whole: Many CDR3s were shared across Th1, Th2 and regulatory subsets.

As concerns this clonotype: The target antigen is unknown.

TCR alpha and beta CDR3s were amplified from mRNA by semiquantitative ARM-PCR. Tagged nested gene-specific primers were used first, then communal superprimers amplified exponentially. A single record per CDR3 protein comes from TCRdb applying MiXCR to the multiplex PCR reads. The sample lists about 14,000 distinct CDR3 sequences; 60% were seen once. Germline lookup yields CDR1 SGHAT and CDR2 FQNNGV. Between the trimmed V and J ends, which lost 0 bases and 5 bases, there was a span of 13 bases. There are 15 residues in the CDR3. CD4+CD25+ regulatory T cells came from anti-CD25 bead selection of positively selected CD4+ cells. T cell subsets were isolated with magnetic beads coated with subset-specific monoclonal antibodies.

The receptor's source is a man aged 35-49 years in good health. Material for sequencing was Tregs sorted from blood. The chain employs TRBV11-2 and TRBJ2-5; TRBD1 or TRBD2 may be the D gene (5 bases each). The CDR3: CASSLDSQGTETQYF. In nucleotides, the CDR3 is TGTGCCAGCAGCTTAGATAGTCAAGGGACCGAGACCCAGTACTTC. The complete variable domain, with remaining parts taken from reference TRBV11-2 and TRBJ2-5, reads EAGVAQSPRYKIIEKRQSVAFWCNPISGHATLYWYQQILGQGPKLLIQFQNNGVVDDSQLPKDRFSAERLKGVDSTLKIQPAKLEDSAVYLCASSLDSQGTETQYFGPGTRLLVL.